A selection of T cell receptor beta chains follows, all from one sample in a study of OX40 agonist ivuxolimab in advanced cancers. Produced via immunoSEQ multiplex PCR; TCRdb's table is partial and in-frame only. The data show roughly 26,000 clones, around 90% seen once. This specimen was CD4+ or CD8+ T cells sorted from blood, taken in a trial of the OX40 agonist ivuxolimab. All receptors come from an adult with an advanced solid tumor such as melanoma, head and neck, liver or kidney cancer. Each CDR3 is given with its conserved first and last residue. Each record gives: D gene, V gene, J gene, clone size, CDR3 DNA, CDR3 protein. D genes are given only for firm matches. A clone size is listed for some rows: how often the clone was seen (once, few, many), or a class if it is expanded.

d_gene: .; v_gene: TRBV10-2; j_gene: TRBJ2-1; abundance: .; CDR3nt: TGCGCCAGCAGTGAACTAGGCTACAATGAGCAGTTCTTC; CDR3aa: CASSELGYNEQFF
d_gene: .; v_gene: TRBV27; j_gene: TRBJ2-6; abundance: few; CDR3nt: TGTGCCAGCAGTGCGAACAGATTCAGCTCTGGGGCCAACGTCCTGACTTTC; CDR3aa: CASSANRFSSGANVLTF
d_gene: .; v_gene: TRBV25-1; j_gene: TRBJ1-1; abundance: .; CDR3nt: TGTGCCAGCATATCTCGAGGACTCTCCGTGGGTAGCACTGAAGCTTTCTTT; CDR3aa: CASISRGLSVGSTEAFF
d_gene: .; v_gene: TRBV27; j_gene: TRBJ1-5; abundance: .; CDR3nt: TGTGCCAGCAGTTTCTTCGGGCGGAGCAATCAGCCCCAGCATTTT; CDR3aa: CASSFFGRSNQPQHF
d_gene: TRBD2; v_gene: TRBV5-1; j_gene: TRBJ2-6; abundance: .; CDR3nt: TGCGCCAGCAGCTTGAATGCGGGAGTCCTCGTTTCTGGGGCCAACGTCCTGACTTTC; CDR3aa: CASSLNAGVLVSGANVLTF
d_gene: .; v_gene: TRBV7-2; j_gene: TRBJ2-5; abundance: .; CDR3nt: TGTGCCAGCAGCTTAGGGGGCGGGACCCAGTACTTC; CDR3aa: CASSLGGGTQYF
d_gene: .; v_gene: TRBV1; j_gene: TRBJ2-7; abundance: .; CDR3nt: TGCACCAGCCTTCTTGGGCAGTACTTC; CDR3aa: CTSLLGQYF
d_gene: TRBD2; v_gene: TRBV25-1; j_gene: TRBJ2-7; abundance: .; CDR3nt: TGTGCCAGCACCTTTCCGGGACTAGCGGGCCACTACGAGCAGTACTTC; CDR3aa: CASTFPGLAGHYEQYF
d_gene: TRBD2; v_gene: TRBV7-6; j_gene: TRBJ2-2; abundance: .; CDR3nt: TGTGCCAGCAGCCCCGGGAGGCACACCGGGGAGCTGTTTTTT; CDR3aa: CASSPGRHTGELFF
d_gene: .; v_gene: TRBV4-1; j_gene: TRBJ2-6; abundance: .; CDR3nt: TGCGCCAGCAGCCCCCGGGATCTTTCTGGGGCCAACGTCCTGACTTTC; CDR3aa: CASSPRDLSGANVLTF
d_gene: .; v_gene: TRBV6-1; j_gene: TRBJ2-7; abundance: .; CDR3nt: TGTGCCAGCAGTGAAGCGGGCGGCTTCTACGAGCAGTACTTC; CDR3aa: CASSEAGGFYEQYF
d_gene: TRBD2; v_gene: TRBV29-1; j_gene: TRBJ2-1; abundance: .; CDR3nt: TGCAGCGTTGAAGAGCTAGCGGACTACAATGAGCAGTTCTTC; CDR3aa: CSVEELADYNEQFF
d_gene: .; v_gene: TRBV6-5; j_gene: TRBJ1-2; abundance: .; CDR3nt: TGTGCCAGCAGTCCCCGGGGGCCTTGGGGCTACACCTTC; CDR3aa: CASSPRGPWGYTF
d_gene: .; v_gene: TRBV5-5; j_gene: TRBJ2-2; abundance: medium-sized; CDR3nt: TGTGCCAGCAGCTTGGGGCGGACGAACACCGGGGAGCTGTTTTTT; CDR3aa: CASSLGRTNTGELFF
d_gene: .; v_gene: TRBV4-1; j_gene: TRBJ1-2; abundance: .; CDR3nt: TGCGCCAGCAGCCCAACAGGAGTGGCTAACTATGGCTACACCTTC; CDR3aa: CASSPTGVANYGYTF
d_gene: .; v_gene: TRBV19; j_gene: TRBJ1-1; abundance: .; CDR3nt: TGTGCCAGTCACCCGGGGGAACAGGGGAACACTGAAGCTTTCTTT; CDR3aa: CASHPGEQGNTEAFF
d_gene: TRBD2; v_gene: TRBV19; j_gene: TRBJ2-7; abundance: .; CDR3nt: TGTGCCAGTAGTATATTTGGGAGGGACGAGCAGTACTTC; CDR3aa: CASSIFGRDEQYF
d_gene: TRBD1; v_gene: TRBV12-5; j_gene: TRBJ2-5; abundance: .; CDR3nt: TGTGCTAGTGACCTCCCCGACAGGGCTGCCCCGCAAGAGACCCAGTACTTC; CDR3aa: CASDLPDRAAPQETQYF
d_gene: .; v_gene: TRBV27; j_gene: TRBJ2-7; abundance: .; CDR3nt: TGTGCCAGCAGTTTAGGGCCTCTCTACGAGCAGTACTTC; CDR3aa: CASSLGPLYEQYF
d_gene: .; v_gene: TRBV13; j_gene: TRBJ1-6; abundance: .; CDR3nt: TGTGCCAGCAGCTTAGGTTGGTCACCCCTCCACTTT; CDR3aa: CASSLGWSPLHF
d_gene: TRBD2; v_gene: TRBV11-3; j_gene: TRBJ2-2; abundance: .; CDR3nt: TGTGCCAGCAGCTCCCCCGAGGGACCGGGACTAGCGGGAGGTTTAGGGGAGCTGTTTTTT; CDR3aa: CASSSPEGPGLAGGLGELFF
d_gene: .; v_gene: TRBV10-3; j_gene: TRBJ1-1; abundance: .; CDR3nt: TGTGCCATCAGTGAGTCATTCGGGAACACTGAAGCTTTCTTT; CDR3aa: CAISESFGNTEAFF
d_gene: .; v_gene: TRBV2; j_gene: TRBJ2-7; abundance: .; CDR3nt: TGTGCCAGCGTAGCTTGGGTAACCAGCTCCTACGAGCAGTACTTC; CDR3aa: CASVAWVTSSYEQYF
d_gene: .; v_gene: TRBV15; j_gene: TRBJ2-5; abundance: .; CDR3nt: TGTGCCACCACGCGGAACTTTCCCTCCGGAGAGACCCAGTACTTC; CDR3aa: CATTRNFPSGETQYF
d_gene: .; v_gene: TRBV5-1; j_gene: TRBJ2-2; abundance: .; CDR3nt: TGCGCCAGCAGCTTGGGGGATCTCCCCTACGGGACGCCCACCGGGGAGCTGTTTTTT; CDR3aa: CASSLGDLPYGTPTGELFF
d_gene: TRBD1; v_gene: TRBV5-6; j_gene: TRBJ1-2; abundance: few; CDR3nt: TGTGCCAGCAGCTTGGGGGACAGCCACACCTTC; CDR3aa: CASSLGDSHTF
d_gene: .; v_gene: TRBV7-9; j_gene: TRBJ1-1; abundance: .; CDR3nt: TGTGCCAGCAGCTTAGGGTACACTGAAGCTTTCTTT; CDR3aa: CASSLGYTEAFF
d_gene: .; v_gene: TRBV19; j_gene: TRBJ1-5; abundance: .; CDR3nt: TGTGCCAGTAGTATCGAGCGGGGCTTTAATAGTGGCAATCAGCCCCAGCATTTT; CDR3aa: CASSIERGFNSGNQPQHF
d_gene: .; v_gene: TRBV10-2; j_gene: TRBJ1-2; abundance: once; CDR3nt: TGCGCCAGCCGACCCACAGGCGACTATGGCTACACCTTC; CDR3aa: CASRPTGDYGYTF
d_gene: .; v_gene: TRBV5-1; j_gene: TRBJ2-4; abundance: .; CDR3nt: TGCGCCAGCAGCCCCCGCTGGGGGGATGGCAAAAACATTCAGTACTTC; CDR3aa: CASSPRWGDGKNIQYF
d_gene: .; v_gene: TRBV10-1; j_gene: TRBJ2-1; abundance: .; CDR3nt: TGCGCCAGCAGTGGCAATAATGAGCAGTTCTTC; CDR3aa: CASSGNNEQFF
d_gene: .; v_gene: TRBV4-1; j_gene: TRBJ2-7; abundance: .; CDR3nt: TGCGCCAGCAGCCAAGATTACAGGGAGATCTCCTACGAGCAGTACTTC; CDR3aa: CASSQDYREISYEQYF
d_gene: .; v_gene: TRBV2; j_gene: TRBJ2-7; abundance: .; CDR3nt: TGTGCCAGCAGTGAAACAGTCGAGCAGTACTTC; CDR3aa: CASSETVEQYF
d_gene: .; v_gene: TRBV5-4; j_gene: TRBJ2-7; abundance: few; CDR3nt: TGTGCCAGCAGTTTAGGTACCTACGAGCAGTACTTC; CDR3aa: CASSLGTYEQYF
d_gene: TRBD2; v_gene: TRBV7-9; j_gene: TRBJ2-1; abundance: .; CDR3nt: TGTGCCAGCAACATGGGACTAGCGGGTTACAATGAGCAGTTCTTC; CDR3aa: CASNMGLAGYNEQFF
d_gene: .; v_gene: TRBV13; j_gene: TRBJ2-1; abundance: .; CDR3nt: TGTGCCAGCAGCTTATGGGGTACCTACAATGAGCAGTTCTTC; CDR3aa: CASSLWGTYNEQFF
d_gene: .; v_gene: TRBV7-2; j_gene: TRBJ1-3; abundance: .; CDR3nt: TGTGCCAGCAGCTTAGCGGGCTACTCTGGAAACACCATATATTTT; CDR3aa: CASSLAGYSGNTIYF
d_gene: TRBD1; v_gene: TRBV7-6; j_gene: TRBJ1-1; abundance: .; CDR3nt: TGTGCCAGCAGCTTAGGCGGGGGGACAGGGGTTGGTGAAGCTTTCTTT; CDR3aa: CASSLGGGTGVGEAFF
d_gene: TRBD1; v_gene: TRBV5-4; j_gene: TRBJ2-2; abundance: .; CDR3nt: TGTGCCAGCAGCTTTACAGGGGTCGGTGTCACCGGGGAGCTGTTTTTT; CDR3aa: CASSFTGVGVTGELFF
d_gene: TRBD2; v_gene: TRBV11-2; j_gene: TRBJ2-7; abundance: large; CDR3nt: TGTGCCAGCAGCTTCGCCTTACTAGCGGAGGGCTACGAGCAGTACTTC; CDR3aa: CASSFALLAEGYEQYF
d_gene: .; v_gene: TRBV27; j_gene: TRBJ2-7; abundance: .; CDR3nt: TGTGCCAGCAGTTTCCAGGGGGGAGGCTACGAGCAGTACTTC; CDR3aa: CASSFQGGGYEQYF
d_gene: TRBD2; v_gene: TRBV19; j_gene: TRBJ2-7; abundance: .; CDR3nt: TGTGCCAGTAGTACCTTTAGCGGGCCTTTCTACGAGCAGTACTTC; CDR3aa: CASSTFSGPFYEQYF
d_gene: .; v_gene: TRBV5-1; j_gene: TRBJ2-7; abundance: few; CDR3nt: TGCGCCAGCAGCTTACTGCGGACAGCCTACGAGCAGTACTTC; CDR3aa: CASSLLRTAYEQYF
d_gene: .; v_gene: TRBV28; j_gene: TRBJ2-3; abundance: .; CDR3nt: TGTGCCAGCACCATCTACACAGGCGGCACAGATACGCAGTATTTT; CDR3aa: CASTIYTGGTDTQYF
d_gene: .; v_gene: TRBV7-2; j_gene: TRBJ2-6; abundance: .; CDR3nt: TGTGCCAGCAGCTTAGTTGGACGGAGGAACTCTGGGGCCAACGTCCTGACTTTC; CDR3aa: CASSLVGRRNSGANVLTF
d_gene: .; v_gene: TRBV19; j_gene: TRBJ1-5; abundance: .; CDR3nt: TGTGCCAGCCGGACAGCCTATAGCAATCAGCCCCAGCATTTT; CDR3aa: CASRTAYSNQPQHF
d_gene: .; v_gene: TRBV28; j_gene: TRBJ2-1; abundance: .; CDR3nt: TGTGCCAGCAGTTTTAGCGGAAGCTCTCATTACAATGAGCAGTTCTTC; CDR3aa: CASSFSGSSHYNEQFF
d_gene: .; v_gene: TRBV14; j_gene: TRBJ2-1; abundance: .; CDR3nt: TGTGCCAGCAGCCAAGAAGGAGGGGATTACAATGAGCAGTTCTTC; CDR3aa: CASSQEGGDYNEQFF
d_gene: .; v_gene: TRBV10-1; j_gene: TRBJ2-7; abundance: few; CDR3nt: TGCGCCAGCAGTTTTAGGGAAGGATACGAGCAGTACTTC; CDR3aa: CASSFREGYEQYF
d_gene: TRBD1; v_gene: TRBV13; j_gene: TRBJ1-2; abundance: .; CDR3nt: TGTGCCAGCAGCTTATCTTACCGGGACAGTAACTATGGCTACACCTTC; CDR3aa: CASSLSYRDSNYGYTF
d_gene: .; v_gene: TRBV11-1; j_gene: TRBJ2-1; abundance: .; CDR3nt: TGTGCCAGCAGCTTATCCCAGGGGTGGGATGAGCAGTTCTTC; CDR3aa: CASSLSQGWDEQFF
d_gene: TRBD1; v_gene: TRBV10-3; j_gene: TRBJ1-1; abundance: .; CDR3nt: TGTGCCATCAGTGGACAGGGGAACACTGAAGCTTTCTTT; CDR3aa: CAISGQGNTEAFF
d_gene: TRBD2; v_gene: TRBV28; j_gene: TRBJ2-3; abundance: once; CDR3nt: TGTGCCAGCAGTTTCCCCGGGACTAGCGGGAACGGAAGCACAGATACGCAGTATTTT; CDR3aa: CASSFPGTSGNGSTDTQYF
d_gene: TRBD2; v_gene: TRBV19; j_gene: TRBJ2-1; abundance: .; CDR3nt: TGTGCCAGTAGCACCTGGGGTTCTATGGGGCTAGCGGAGTACAATGAGCAGTTCTTC; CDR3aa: CASSTWGSMGLAEYNEQFF
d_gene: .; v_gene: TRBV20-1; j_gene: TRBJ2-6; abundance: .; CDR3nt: TGCAGTGCTAGCGTTCGCAGTCACCCGACTTTC; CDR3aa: CSASVRSHPTF
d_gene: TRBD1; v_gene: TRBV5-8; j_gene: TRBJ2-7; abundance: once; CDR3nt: TGTGCCAGCAGCTTGGTTGGGGACAGCTCCTACGAGCAGTACTTC; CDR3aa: CASSLVGDSSYEQYF
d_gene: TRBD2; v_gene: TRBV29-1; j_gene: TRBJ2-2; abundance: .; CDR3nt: TGCAGCGTTGAAGATGTCCGGCCGGGGGGGTTAACCGGGGAGCTGTTTTTT; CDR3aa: CSVEDVRPGGLTGELFF
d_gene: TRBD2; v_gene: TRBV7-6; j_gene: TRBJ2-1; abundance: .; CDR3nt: TGTGCCAGCAGCTTAGGGACTAGCGGGGGGATGAATGAGCAGTTCTTC; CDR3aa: CASSLGTSGGMNEQFF
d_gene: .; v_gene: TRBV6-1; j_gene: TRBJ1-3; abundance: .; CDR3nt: TGTGCCAGCAGTGAGGAGCAGATCTCTGGAAACACCATATATTTT; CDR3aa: CASSEEQISGNTIYF
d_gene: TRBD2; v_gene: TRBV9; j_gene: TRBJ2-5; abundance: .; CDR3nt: TGTGCCAGCAGCGGAGGGAGGGAGGGGCAGACCCAGTACTTC; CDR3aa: CASSGGREGQTQYF